The T cell receptor (beta chain) under discussion was sequenced for a study of blood T cell repertoires in COVID-19. Study as a whole: Some COVID-19 samples were acute and others convalescent; all came from the United States, Italy and Spain. T cells, B-cell-depleted T cells, or PBMCs supplied cDNA or gDNA.

As originally analysed: Estimated nucleated cell counts came from reference gene primer amplification. Libraries were prepared by immunoSEQ multiplex PCR; TCRdb keeps only in-frame clonotypes and omits some of them. V and J calls plus clone size are reproduced from that table; the DNA served to infer D and trimming. Seen here are about 400,000 clones, around 86% observed once, and the top ten hold over 1.1%. Germline CDR1 and CDR2: SGHAT and FQNNGV. The J segment lost 3 bases and the V segment lost 5 bases, leaving 6 bases of the junction unmatched. The CDR3 runs 15 residues. What was sequenced was peripheral blood. This receptor was obtained from a woman younger than 45 with active or convalescent COVID-19. The chain joins TRBV11-2 to TRBJ2-5; 10 nucleotides match TRBD2. The CDR3 loop reads CASSPSGGVKETQYF. CDR3 coding DNA: TGTGCCAGCAGCCCGAGCGGGGGGGTGAAAGAGACCCAGTACTTC.